Listed below are T cell receptor beta chains from one sample, sequenced in a study of blood T cell repertoires in COVID-19. This table comes from immunoSEQ multiplex PCR, and its TCRdb copy is limited to in-frame clones, with some not included. Found here are about 180,000 clones, about 80% of them singletons; the top ten hold 1.5%. The specimen was peripheral blood. Every receptor here comes from a human donor in a cohort sampled during active COVID-19. Both conserved end residues are part of each CDR3. The order of the fields is CDR3 protein, CDR3 DNA, D gene, V gene, J gene, clone size. D genes are given only for firm matches. Size is omitted from some rows. Given values are once, few, many or a class for expanded clones.

CDR3 protein: CASSSNERGANYGYTF
CDR3 DNA: TGTGCCAGCAGTTCAAATGAAAGGGGTGCCAACTATGGCTACACCTTC
D gene: NA
V gene: TRBV28
J gene: TRBJ1-2
clone size: NA

CDR3 protein: CASSNREGTNEKLFF
CDR3 DNA: TGCGCCAGCAGCAACCGGGAGGGCACTAATGAAAAACTGTTTTTT
D gene: NA
V gene: TRBV5-1
J gene: TRBJ1-4
clone size: NA

CDR3 protein: CASSTRPPGPYEQYF
CDR3 DNA: TGTGCCAGTAGTACAAGGCCCCCAGGGCCCTACGAGCAGTACTTC
D gene: NA
V gene: TRBV19
J gene: TRBJ2-7
clone size: NA

CDR3 protein: CASSDGKGYEQYF
CDR3 DNA: TGTGCCAGCAGTGACGGGAAAGGCTACGAGCAGTACTTC
D gene: NA
V gene: TRBV2
J gene: TRBJ2-7
clone size: NA

CDR3 protein: CASSFTAGGHYGYTF
CDR3 DNA: TGTGCCAGCAGTTTCACGGCAGGGGGACACTATGGCTACACCTTC
D gene: TRBD1
V gene: TRBV27
J gene: TRBJ1-2
clone size: NA

CDR3 protein: CASRPQGYLVSSPLHF
CDR3 DNA: TGTGCCAGCAGACCACAGGGTTACTTAGTAAGCTCACCCCTCCACTTT
D gene: NA
V gene: TRBV7-2
J gene: TRBJ1-6
clone size: few

CDR3 protein: CASSLLSAGGEKLFF
CDR3 DNA: TGTGCCAGCAGTTTATTATCGGCAGGAGGTGAAAAACTGTTTTTT
D gene: NA
V gene: TRBV27
J gene: TRBJ1-4
clone size: few

CDR3 protein: CASSLGGSRGANEQFF
CDR3 DNA: TGTGCCAGCAGCTTGGGAGGTTCGCGAGGGGCGAATGAGCAGTTCTTC
D gene: NA
V gene: TRBV7-9
J gene: TRBJ2-1
clone size: NA

CDR3 protein: CASSPTGANQPQHF
CDR3 DNA: TGTGCCAGCAGCCCGACAGGGGCCAATCAGCCCCAGCATTTT
D gene: TRBD1
V gene: TRBV7-2
J gene: TRBJ1-5
clone size: NA

CDR3 protein: CASSQDLASGYNEQFF
CDR3 DNA: TGCGCCAGCAGCCAAGATCTCGCTAGCGGGTACAATGAGCAGTTCTTC
D gene: TRBD2
V gene: TRBV4-1
J gene: TRBJ2-1
clone size: NA

CDR3 protein: CASSEIAGGNRNEQFF
CDR3 DNA: TGTGCCAGTAGTGAGATAGCGGGAGGGAATAGAAATGAGCAGTTCTTC
D gene: TRBD2
V gene: TRBV19
J gene: TRBJ2-1
clone size: NA

CDR3 protein: CASRYFGQGAGTEAFF
CDR3 DNA: TGTGCCAGCAGATACTTCGGACAGGGCGCGGGCACTGAAGCTTTCTTT
D gene: TRBD1
V gene: TRBV7-2
J gene: TRBJ1-1
clone size: NA

CDR3 protein: CASRKTGSYGYTF
CDR3 DNA: TGTGCCAGCAGAAAAACAGGGTCCTATGGCTACACCTTC
D gene: NA
V gene: TRBV12-3/TRBV12-4
J gene: TRBJ1-2
clone size: NA

CDR3 protein: CASRWTSGGDYEQYF
CDR3 DNA: TGTGCCAGCAGGTGGACTAGCGGGGGGGACTACGAGCAGTACTTC
D gene: TRBD2
V gene: TRBV27
J gene: TRBJ2-7
clone size: NA

CDR3 protein: CATSRDRRDSYEQYF
CDR3 DNA: TGTGCCACCAGCAGAGATCGGCGGGACTCCTACGAGCAGTACTTC
D gene: NA
V gene: TRBV15
J gene: TRBJ2-7
clone size: NA

CDR3 protein: CASSLRAVGRYTGELFF
CDR3 DNA: TGTGCCAGCAGTTTGCGGGCAGTCGGGAGGTACACCGGGGAGCTGTTTTTT
D gene: TRBD2
V gene: TRBV27
J gene: TRBJ2-2
clone size: NA

CDR3 protein: CAWMAALRDTEAFF
CDR3 DNA: TGTGCCTGGATGGCAGCACTACGAGACACTGAAGCTTTCTTT
D gene: NA
V gene: TRBV30
J gene: TRBJ1-1
clone size: NA

CDR3 protein: CASSLGSSGFTDTQYF
CDR3 DNA: TGTGCCAGCAGCTTAGGTTCTAGCGGATTCACAGATACGCAGTATTTT
D gene: TRBD2
V gene: TRBV7-9
J gene: TRBJ2-3
clone size: NA

CDR3 protein: CASSLGAINTDTQYF
CDR3 DNA: TGCGCCAGCAGCTTGGGAGCTATCAACACAGATACGCAGTATTTT
D gene: NA
V gene: TRBV5-1
J gene: TRBJ2-3
clone size: NA

CDR3 protein: CASSLTVAGVNQPQHF
CDR3 DNA: TGTGCCAGCAGCCTAACCGTGGCAGGGGTCAATCAGCCCCAGCATTTT
D gene: NA
V gene: TRBV4-2
J gene: TRBJ1-5
clone size: NA

CDR3 protein: CASSQDRLQYF
CDR3 DNA: TGTGCCAGCAGCCAAGATCGCCTACAGTACTTC
D gene: NA
V gene: TRBV3-1/TRBV3-2
J gene: TRBJ2-7
clone size: NA

CDR3 protein: CASSLGGGLFYYNEQFF
CDR3 DNA: TGTGCCAGCAGCTTAGGCGGAGGATTGTTTTACTACAATGAGCAGTTCTTC
D gene: NA
V gene: TRBV5-4
J gene: TRBJ2-1
clone size: NA

CDR3 protein: CASSSGQLGKLFF
CDR3 DNA: TGTGCCAGCAGCTCGGGACAGCTCGGAAAACTGTTTTTT
D gene: TRBD1
V gene: TRBV5-4
J gene: TRBJ1-4
clone size: NA

CDR3 protein: CASSFLGTGVFNEQFF
CDR3 DNA: TGTGCCAGCAGTTTCCTCGGGACAGGGGTGTTCAATGAGCAGTTCTTC
D gene: TRBD1
V gene: TRBV27
J gene: TRBJ2-1
clone size: NA

CDR3 protein: CASSWGQGPRGYTF
CDR3 DNA: TGTGCCAGCAGTTGGGGACAGGGGCCGAGGGGCTACACCTTC
D gene: TRBD1
V gene: TRBV28
J gene: TRBJ1-2
clone size: NA

CDR3 protein: CASSPRTDRGNTIYF
CDR3 DNA: TGTGCCAGCAGCCCCCGGACAGATAGAGGAAACACCATATATTTT
D gene: NA
V gene: TRBV9
J gene: TRBJ1-3
clone size: NA

CDR3 protein: CASRSTGVGEQYF
CDR3 DNA: TGTGCCAGCAGATCGACAGGGGTGGGGGAGCAGTACTTC
D gene: TRBD1
V gene: TRBV5-5
J gene: TRBJ2-7
clone size: NA

CDR3 protein: CASSYSNSLFYNEQFF
CDR3 DNA: TGTGCCAGCAGTTACTCGAACTCTCTCTTCTACAATGAGCAGTTCTTC
D gene: NA
V gene: TRBV6-2/TRBV6-3
J gene: TRBJ2-1
clone size: NA

CDR3 protein: CASSRNTIYF
CDR3 DNA: TGTGCCAGCAGCAGAAACACCATATATTTT
D gene: NA
V gene: TRBV12-3/TRBV12-4
J gene: TRBJ1-3
clone size: few

CDR3 protein: CASSLGAGGQTQYF
CDR3 DNA: TGTGCCAGCAGCTTAGGAGCGGGGGGCCAGACCCAGTACTTC
D gene: TRBD2
V gene: TRBV7-2
J gene: TRBJ2-5
clone size: few

CDR3 protein: CASSFGTGTSGNTIYF
CDR3 DNA: TGTGCCAGCAGCTTTGGGACAGGCACCTCTGGAAACACCATATATTTT
D gene: TRBD1
V gene: TRBV7-8
J gene: TRBJ1-3
clone size: NA

CDR3 protein: CASSYLDSLHEQFF
CDR3 DNA: TGTGCCAGCAGCTACCTGGACTCTCTCCATGAGCAGTTCTTC
D gene: NA
V gene: TRBV14
J gene: TRBJ2-1
clone size: NA

CDR3 protein: CASSGDSRYEQYF
CDR3 DNA: TGCGCCAGCAGTGGGGACAGTCGCTACGAGCAGTACTTC
D gene: TRBD1
V gene: TRBV10-1
J gene: TRBJ2-7
clone size: NA

CDR3 protein: CASSLETGGTYEQYF
CDR3 DNA: TGTGCCAGCAGCTTAGAGACGGGAGGGACCTACGAGCAGTACTTC
D gene: TRBD2
V gene: TRBV7-8
J gene: TRBJ2-7
clone size: NA

CDR3 protein: CASSRGTGTRSPLHF
CDR3 DNA: TGTGCCAGCAGCCGAGGGACAGGGACACGATCACCCCTCCACTTT
D gene: TRBD1
V gene: TRBV28
J gene: TRBJ1-6
clone size: NA

CDR3 protein: CASSSYRGRRTEAFF
CDR3 DNA: TGTGCCAGCAGCTCCTACAGGGGGCGCAGGACTGAAGCTTTCTTT
D gene: TRBD1
V gene: TRBV5-7
J gene: TRBJ1-1
clone size: NA

CDR3 protein: CASSQLEQGGNTIYF
CDR3 DNA: TGCGCCAGCAGCCAATTGGAGCAGGGGGGAAACACCATATATTTT
D gene: NA
V gene: TRBV4-3
J gene: TRBJ1-3
clone size: NA

CDR3 protein: CASSLTLAGVLSYEQYF
CDR3 DNA: TGTGCCAGCAGCTTGACGCTAGCGGGGGTCCTCTCCTACGAGCAGTACTTC
D gene: TRBD2
V gene: TRBV5-4
J gene: TRBJ2-7
clone size: once

CDR3 protein: CAISATVRGGDEKLFF
CDR3 DNA: TGTGCCATCAGTGCCACCGTCCGGGGAGGTGATGAAAAACTGTTTTTT
D gene: NA
V gene: TRBV10-3
J gene: TRBJ1-4
clone size: NA

CDR3 protein: CARPLTSGSVSYEQYF
CDR3 DNA: TGTGCCAGACCCCTTACTAGCGGGAGTGTATCCTACGAGCAGTACTTC
D gene: NA
V gene: TRBV21-1
J gene: TRBJ2-7
clone size: NA

CDR3 protein: CASSIDGPFRPGNTIYF
CDR3 DNA: TGTGCCAGTAGTATAGATGGGCCGTTCCGGCCTGGAAACACCATATATTTT
D gene: NA
V gene: TRBV19
J gene: TRBJ1-3
clone size: NA

CDR3 protein: CASSIGLRREKLFF
CDR3 DNA: TGTGCCAGTAGTATAGGGCTGAGGCGGGAAAAACTGTTTTTT
D gene: NA
V gene: TRBV19
J gene: TRBJ1-4
clone size: few

CDR3 protein: CASSQKPEGAGANVLTF
CDR3 DNA: TGTGCCAGCAGCCAAAAACCCGAGGGGGCTGGGGCCAACGTCCTGACTTTC
D gene: NA
V gene: TRBV4-2
J gene: TRBJ2-6
clone size: NA

CDR3 protein: CASSPGQASGANVLTF
CDR3 DNA: TGTGCCAGCAGCCCCGGACAGGCCTCTGGGGCCAACGTCCTGACTTTC
D gene: TRBD1
V gene: TRBV7-8
J gene: TRBJ2-6
clone size: NA

CDR3 protein: CASSLGQGAAGELFF
CDR3 DNA: TGTGCCAGCAGCTTGGGACAGGGGGCCGCCGGGGAGCTGTTTTTT
D gene: TRBD1
V gene: TRBV7-6
J gene: TRBJ2-2
clone size: NA

CDR3 protein: CASSFIFTPSGNEKLFF
CDR3 DNA: TGTGCCAGCAGCTTCATTTTTACCCCGTCGGGGAATGAAAAACTGTTTTTT
D gene: NA
V gene: TRBV7-2
J gene: TRBJ1-4
clone size: NA

CDR3 protein: CATSDSGQGAGGYTF
CDR3 DNA: TGTGCCACCAGTGATTCCGGACAGGGGGCTGGTGGCTACACCTTC
D gene: TRBD1
V gene: TRBV24-1
J gene: TRBJ1-2
clone size: NA

CDR3 protein: CASSPGGGWDSYEQYF
CDR3 DNA: TGCGCCAGCAGCCCTGGTGGAGGGTGGGACTCCTACGAGCAGTACTTC
D gene: NA
V gene: TRBV5-1
J gene: TRBJ2-7
clone size: NA

CDR3 protein: CASTPRDEQYF
CDR3 DNA: TGTGCCAGCACCCCCAGGGACGAGCAGTACTTC
D gene: NA
V gene: TRBV11-2
J gene: TRBJ2-7
clone size: NA

CDR3 protein: CASSQDTGTGHYGYTF
CDR3 DNA: TGTGCCAGCAGCCAAGATACAGGGACAGGGCACTATGGCTACACCTTC
D gene: TRBD1
V gene: TRBV4-2
J gene: TRBJ1-2
clone size: NA

CDR3 protein: CASSLLGQDAGYTF
CDR3 DNA: TGTGCCAGCAGTTTACTCGGACAGGATGCGGGCTACACCTTC
D gene: TRBD1
V gene: TRBV27
J gene: TRBJ1-2
clone size: NA